These 26 T cell receptor beta chains were sequenced from one sample in a study of T cells in Graves' hyperthyroidism and ophthalmopathy. TCR beta CDR3 sequences were amplified from RNA transcripts. The study used the HTBI primer set for a first-round RT-PCR of the TCR CDR3. TCRdb called the multiplex PCR reads again in MiXCR, with one record for every CDR3 protein. This sample carries 600,000 to 750,000 distinct CDR3 sequences, 15% to 20% of them seen once, and the ten largest clones take 15% to 18%. Specimen: blood. The receptors were sampled from a man aged 50 to 59 with Graves' hyperthyroidism.

This rearrangement joins TRBV30 to TRBJ1-1; a possible D gene is TRBD1 (6 bases). The CDR3 sequence is 12 residues long. Trimming removed 8 bases at V and 5 bases at J, with 15 bases between. CDR1 is GTSNPN, CDR2 SVGIG, per germline (reference sequence). DNA of the CDR3: TGTGCCGGTAACAGGGAGGGTACTGAAGCTTTCTTT. Residues: CAGNREGTEAFF.

The chain links TRBV20-1 to TRBJ1-1, with D maybe TRBD1 (6 bases). Trimming pared 3 bases from V and 4 bases from J, leaving 15 bases between. Per germline, CDR1 DFQATT and CDR2 SNEGSKA (reference sequence). This CDR3 spans 14 amino acids. CDR3 loop: CSARNQGMGTEAFF. CDR3 bases: TGCAGTGCTAGGAATCAGGGGATGGGCACTGAAGCTTTCTTT.

V gene TRBV24-1 combines with J gene TRBJ2-1; 11 nucleotides match TRBD2. CDR3 size: 17 residues. The germline CDR1 and CDR2 sequences are KGHDR and SFDVKD. V lost 5 bases, J lost 0 bases, and 5 bases stayed unmatched. The DNA of the CDR3 is TGTGCCACCAGTGGGGGACTAGCGGATGGCTCCTACAATGAGCAGTTCTTC. Amino acid sequence: CATSGGLADGSYNEQFF.

This clonotype was seen repeatedly, ten times or more. The chain couples TRBV6-2 or TRBV6-3 to TRBJ2-1; D remains unclear. V lost 3 bases and J 2 bases, leaving 5 bases between the germline ends. The CDR3 runs 13 residues. Per germline, CDR1 MNHEY and CDR2 SVGEGT. The CDR3 region is CASSYLAYNEQFF. The CDR3 coding sequence is TGTGCCAGCAGTTATCTAGCCTACAATGAGCAGTTCTTC.

This clonotype occurred many times. The genes are TRBV27 and TRBJ2-1; no clear D gene. The V gene lost 5 bases and the J gene lost 8 bases, with 16 bases spanning the gap. Germline CDR1 and CDR2: MNHEY and SMNVEV (reference sequence). The CDR3 contains 14 residues. CDR3 nucleotide sequence: TGTGCCAGCAGTCCCCGCGGCCACGAGGATGAGCAGTTCTTC. Translating it yields CASSPRGHEDEQFF.

Ten or more counts support this clonotype. The CDR3 region is CASSTTWTELYSNQPQHF. For the CDR3, the DNA is TGTGCCAGTAGTACAACCTGGACGGAACTATATAGCAATCAGCCCCAGCATTTT. V gene TRBV19 combines with J gene TRBJ1-5; unclear D gene. Germline loops: CDR1 LNHDA, CDR2 SQIVND (reference sequence). The CDR3 is made up of 18 amino acids. V was clipped by 4 bases and J by 0 bases, with 19 bases between them.

Comment on this clonotype: The germline gene is not matched at one end of the junction; a read error may be the cause. This chain uses TRBV12-3 or TRBV12-4 with TRBJ2-1; D call uncertain. This CDR3 contains 11 residues. The chain's CDR3 is CASSGSRQAIF. CDR3 bases: TGTGCCAGCAGCGGAAGCCGGCAAGCCATCTTC.

The rearrangement links TRBV6-2 or TRBV6-3 to TRBJ1-3, with unresolved D. The CDR3 has 11 amino acids. The V gene lost 7 bases and the J gene lost 4 bases, with 5 bases spanning the gap. The germline gives CDR1 MNHEY, CDR2 SVGEGT. DNA of the CDR3: TGTGCCAGCATCCGGGGAAACACCATATATTTT. It codes for CASIRGNTIYF.

This clonotype appeared many times. CDR3 loop: CASRQGQGKNEKLFF. The CDR3 DNA sequence: TGTGCCAGCAGACAAGGACAGGGGAAGAATGAAAAACTGTTTTTT. The genes are TRBV2 and TRBJ1-4, with 9 bases fitting TRBD1. Looked up from germline, CDR1 is SNHLY and CDR2 is FYNNEI. There are 15 residues in the CDR3. With V trimmed by 6 bases and J by 5 bases, 7 bases remained unmatched.

The chain joins TRBV29-1 to TRBJ2-2, with D perhaps TRBD2 (6 bases). From germline, CDR1 is SQVTM and CDR2 ANQGSEA. Deletions cut 7 bases from V and 4 bases from J, with 10 bases between. This CDR3 is 12 amino acids long. CDR3 nucleotide sequence: TGCAGCGCCCGGACTACCACCGGGGAGCTGTTTTTT. This translates into CSARTTTGELFF.

This clonotype was detected many times. The chain recombines TRBV2 with TRBJ2-7; no firm D call. Germline CDR1 reads SNHLY; CDR2 reads FYNNEI. CDR3 length equals 14 residues. V was cut by 7 bases and J by 8 bases, with 21 bases left in between. This CDR3 is CASKDRVPVSQQYF. The CDR3 nucleotides read TGTGCCAGCAAGGATAGGGTACCCGTGTCTCAGCAGTACTTC.

This clonotype has ten or more counts. The chain uses TRBV27 and TRBJ1-1; D unclear. This CDR3 region has 14 residues. The germline V and J ends were trimmed by 3 bases and 2 bases, with 10 bases remaining between them. Germline-derived CDR1 and CDR2 are MNHEY and SMNVEV (reference sequence). The CDR3 loop reads CASSLGSFNTEAFF. The CDR3 DNA follows: TGTGCCAGCAGTTTGGGCAGCTTTAACACTGAAGCTTTCTTT.

This clonotype was seen a few times. This rearrangement joins TRBV6-1 to TRBJ1-5; D is unresolved. The CDR3 length is 14 residues. Germline CDR1 is MNHNS and CDR2 is SASEGT. Trimming left V 7 bases short and J 6 bases short, with 16 bases between. The CDR3: CASTEGAVGQPQHF. CDR3 DNA: TGTGCCAGCACGGAGGGTGCGGTGGGTCAGCCCCAGCATTTT.

This clonotype was seen only a few times. Here the CDR3 reads CASTRLSGSNQPQHF. The CDR3 DNA sequence: TGTGCCAGCACCCGGTTATCAGGTTCTAATCAGCCCCAGCATTTT. The chain employs TRBV11-2 and TRBJ1-5, with D uncertain. This CDR3 has 15 amino acids. The germline gives CDR1 SGHAT, CDR2 FQNNGV. With 7 bases removed from V and 4 bases from J, the gap between germline ends came to 17 bases.

This clonotype came up a few times. The chain employs TRBV28 and TRBJ1-4; TRBD1 is a possible D gene (5 bases). V lost 8 bases and J lost 5, with 21 bases in between. Germline values: CDR1 MDHEN, CDR2 SYDVKM. The CDR3 is 16 residues long. For the CDR3, the DNA is TGTGCCAGCTCCCAGGGACTGCTTTCGGGCAATGAAAAACTGTTTTTT. The encoded protein is CASSQGLLSGNEKLFF.

The V gene is TRBV20-1, the J gene TRBJ2-3; the D gene is possibly TRBD2 (6 bases). From germline, CDR1 is DFQATT and CDR2 SNEGSKA (reference sequence). The CDR3 sequence is 15 residues long. V lost 0 bases and J lost 1, with 11 bases in between. DNA for the CDR3: TGCAGTGCTAGAGATGGGGGAGGCGGCACAGATACGCAGTATTTT. The encoded protein is CSARDGGGGTDTQYF.

This clonotype was detected many times. The rearrangement joins TRBV3-1 to TRBJ2-7; D gene ambiguous. Germline CDR1 and CDR2: LGHDT and YNNKEL (reference sequence). The CDR3 covers 13 residues. The V end lost 3 bases, the J end lost 2 bases, and 8 bases lay between the germline ends. CDR3 sequence reads: CASSHRPTYEQYF. Written as DNA, the CDR3 is TGTGCCAGCAGCCATAGACCGACCTACGAGCAGTACTTC.

This clonotype has more than one count but fewer than ten. The CDR3 DNA follows: TGCAGTGCCCCGAACCCTAGCGGGAAGAACGGGGAGCTGTTTTTT. The encoded protein is CSAPNPSGKNGELFF. This chain links TRBV20-1 with TRBJ2-2; 9 bases are a match to TRBD2. After removal of 6 bases from V and 7 bases from J, the junction contained 12 bases not matched to a gene. The CDR3 loop spans 15 amino acids. CDR1 is DFQATT and CDR2 is SNEGSKA in the germline V gene (reference sequence).

This clonotype was observed many times. V is TRBV11-2 and J is TRBJ2-1; a weak D match, TRBD2 (6 bases). Trimming removed 5 bases at V and 8 bases at J, with 13 bases between. This CDR3 has 13 amino acids. From germline, CDR1 is SGHAT and CDR2 FQNNGV. The CDR3 DNA reads as TGTGCCAGCAGCAAACAATCGGGGGATGAGCAGTTCTTC. Amino acids: CASSKQSGDEQFF.

This clonotype was found many times. The rearrangement uses TRBV12-3 or TRBV12-4 and TRBJ1-1; the match to TRBD1 covers 9 bases. With V trimmed by 5 bases and J by 12 bases, 10 bases remained unmatched. CDR3 length: 13 amino acids. CDR3 loop: CASSPLAGQGTFF. As DNA, the CDR3 is TGTGCCAGCAGTCCACTGGCGGGACAGGGAACTTTCTTT.

This chain links TRBV20-1 with TRBJ2-3, with TRBD2 identical over 7 bases. The ends lost 3 bases at V and 1 base at J; junction bases unmatched: 7. The CDR3 has 15 residues. Germline loops: CDR1 DFQATT, CDR2 SNEGSKA (reference sequence). CDR3 protein: CSASWEGRGTDTQYF. The DNA for the CDR3 is TGCAGTGCTAGTTGGGAGGGGAGGGGCACAGATACGCAGTATTTT.

This clonotype has ten or more counts. The CDR3 protein is CSVELGTSVNTGELFF. CDR3 nucleotide sequence: TGCAGCGTTGAACTCGGGACTAGCGTGAACACCGGGGAGCTGTTTTTT. This chain connects TRBV29-1 to TRBJ2-2; TRBD2 agrees at 10 bases. Germline V gene lookup returns CDR1 SQVTM and CDR2 ANQGSEA. Losses at the gene ends were 2 bases for V and 1 base for J; bases not matched to a gene: 4. CDR3 length: 16 residues.

This clonotype came up a few times. The genes are TRBV4-1 and TRBJ2-7; 7 nucleotides agree with TRBD1. Germline CDR1 is MGHRA and CDR2 is YSYEKL. With V trimmed by 3 bases and J by 2 bases, 7 bases remained unmatched. The CDR3 covers 15 residues. This chain's CDR3 is CASSQDGQAPYEQYF. CDR3 in DNA: TGCGCCAGCAGCCAGGACGGACAGGCCCCCTACGAGCAGTACTTC.

There are many counts of this clonotype. The chain carries TRBV28 and TRBJ2-3, with TRBD2 matching over 7 bases. Trimming at V came to 6 bases and at J to 1 base, leaving 4 bases not matched to a gene. Germline-derived CDR1 and CDR2 are MDHEN and SYDVKM. This CDR3 is built from 14 residues. Here the CDR3 reads CASRAGPGTDTQYF. The CDR3 DNA follows: TGTGCCAGCAGAGCGGGGCCTGGCACAGATACGCAGTATTTT.

This clonotype was seen repeatedly, ten times or more. This chain connects TRBV28 to TRBJ2-1, with no clear D. Looked up from germline, CDR1 is MDHEN and CDR2 is SYDVKM. V was pared by 5 bases and J by 8 bases, with 13 bases between. The CDR3 has 13 amino acids. The CDR3 bases are TGTGCCAGCAGTCCTTACCGCGATGATGAGCAGTTCTTC. Translation: CASSPYRDDEQFF.

The chain couples TRBV19 to TRBJ2-1; 7 nucleotides align to TRBD1. Trimming removed 5 bases from V and 12 bases from J; junction bases left unmatched: 10. Germline CDR1 LNHDA, CDR2 SQIVND (reference sequence). The CDR3 covers 13 residues. As DNA, the CDR3 is TGTGCCAGTAGTTGGGAGACAGGGCTGAGGCAGTTCTTC. It yields the protein CASSWETGLRQFF. Supplemented by reference TRBV19 and TRBJ2-1, the full variable domain reads DGGITQSPKYLFRKEGQNVTLSCEQNLNHDAMYWYRQDPGQGLRLIYYSQIVNDFQKGDIAEGYSVSREKKESFPLTVTSAQKNPTAFYLCASSWETGLRQFFGPGTRLTVL.